Below, 8 T cell receptor beta chains from the same sample are listed, as sequenced in a study of cytomegalovirus exposure and HLA in healthy donors. Primers for the PCR totalled 60 Vbeta and 13 Jbeta. Libraries were prepared by immunoSEQ multiplex PCR; TCRdb keeps only in-frame clonotypes and omits some of them. This table holds about 150,000 clones, around 74% found once. Sequencing was carried out using PBMCs. These receptors were obtained from a woman in her 30s in good health and CMV-seronegative.

The gene calls are TRBV19 and TRBJ2-1; 7 bases are a match to TRBD1. The CDR3 contains 17 residues. The junction had 16 bases not matched to a gene; V was cut back by 4 bases and J by 7 bases. Germline V gene sequence: CDR1 LNHDA, CDR2 SQIVND (reference sequence). In DNA form, the CDR3 reads TGTGCCAGTAGTAGGGAACAGGGGAACTCTTTCGTGAATGAGCAGTTCTTC. Translating it yields CASSREQGNSFVNEQFF.

This chain joins TRBV7-8 and TRBJ2-7, with D unclear. This CDR3 has 12 residues. Trimming left V 6 bases short and J 2 bases short, with 8 bases between. Germline CDR1 SGHVS, CDR2 FQNEAQ. CDR3 amino acids: CASSPVAYEQYF. The CDR3 nucleotides read TGTGCCAGCAGTCCAGTCGCCTACGAGCAGTACTTC. Together with reference TRBV7-8 and TRBJ2-7, the CDR3 gives the full variable domain: GAGVSQSPRYKVAKRGQDVALRCDPISGHVSLFWYQQALGQGPEFLTYFQNEAQLDKSGLPSDRFFAERPEGSVSTLKIQRTQQEDSAVYLCASSPVAYEQYFGPGTRLTVT.

This chain joins TRBV6-1 and TRBJ2-7; maybe TRBD1 (6 bases). The V gene's germline CDR1 is MNHNS and CDR2 SASEGT. Trimming took off 2 bases at V and 6 bases at J, with 8 bases between the two ends. The length of the CDR3 is 12 residues. The CDR3 here is CASSETGREQYF. CDR3 nucleotides: TGTGCCAGCAGTGAAACAGGGCGCGAGCAGTACTTC.

This clone was found once. The J gene is TRBJ2-5, the V gene TRBV7-8; TRBD1 is a possible D gene (6 bases). Germline CDR1 is SGHVS and CDR2 is FQNEAQ. V lost 0 bases, J lost 4 bases, and 12 bases lay in between. The CDR3 length is 15 residues. The CDR3 bases are TGTGCCAGCAGCTTAGCGCTAACAGGGTCAGAGACCCAGTACTTC. This encodes CASSLALTGSETQYF.

This clone was observed a few times. The chain links TRBV9 to TRBJ2-2, with 7 bases that match TRBD2. V lost 4 bases to trimming and J lost 1 base; unmatched junction nucleotides: 10. The CDR3 totals 17 residues. Germline V gene lookup returns CDR1 SGDLS and CDR2 YYNGEE. This CDR3 reads CASSSLKGRGNTGELFF. CDR3 DNA sequence: TGTGCCAGCAGCTCCTTGAAAGGGAGGGGGAACACCGGGGAGCTGTTTTTT.

This clone was detected only once. Because the CDR3 is missing its conserved closing phenylalanine or tryptophan, this is likely a read error. Because the CDR3's place on the DNA is in doubt, the DNA is left out and the CDR3 is given as listed by TCRdb. V usage is TRBV20-1 and J usage is TRBJ2-7; the table's D call TRBD2 went unverified against the DNA. The CDR3 spans 11 residues, counting both ends. The V gene's germline CDR1 is DFQATT and CDR2 SNEGSKA (reference sequence). The CDR3 sequence is CSARLRESFVI.

The rearrangement links TRBV19 to TRBJ1-4; no definite D call. The V and J ends lost 0 bases and 2 bases respectively, with 13 bases between them. CDR3 size: 17 residues. Germline assignment: CDR1 LNHDA and CDR2 SQIVND (reference sequence). The CDR3 sequence: CASSIDGPAVTNEKLFF. The CDR3 DNA follows: TGTGCCAGTAGTATAGATGGCCCAGCGGTCACTAATGAAAAACTGTTTTTT. Supplemented by reference TRBV19 and TRBJ1-4, the full variable domain reads DGGITQSPKYLFRKEGQNVTLSCEQNLNHDAMYWYRQDPGQGLRLIYYSQIVNDFQKGDIAEGYSVSREKKESFPLTVTSAQKNPTAFYLCASSIDGPAVTNEKLFFGSGTQLSVL.

The gene calls are TRBV11-1 and TRBJ1-1, with D possibly being TRBD1 (5 bases). The CDR3 sequence is 14 residues long. CDR1 is SGHAT and CDR2 is FQDESV in the germline V gene (reference sequence). V lost 5 bases to trimming and J lost 11 bases, with 21 bases between them. CDR3 amino acids: CASSPSFGASRAFF. The CDR3 DNA sequence: TGTGCCAGCAGCCCATCGTTTGGGGCCTCGAGGGCTTTCTTT. The entire variable domain, with the rest obtained from reference TRBV11-1 and TRBJ1-1, is as follows: EAEVAQSPRYKITEKSQAVAFWCDPISGHATLYWYRQILGQGPELLVQFQDESVVDDSQLPKDRFSAERLKGVDSTLKIQPAELGDSAMYLCASSPSFGASRAFFGQGTRLTVV.